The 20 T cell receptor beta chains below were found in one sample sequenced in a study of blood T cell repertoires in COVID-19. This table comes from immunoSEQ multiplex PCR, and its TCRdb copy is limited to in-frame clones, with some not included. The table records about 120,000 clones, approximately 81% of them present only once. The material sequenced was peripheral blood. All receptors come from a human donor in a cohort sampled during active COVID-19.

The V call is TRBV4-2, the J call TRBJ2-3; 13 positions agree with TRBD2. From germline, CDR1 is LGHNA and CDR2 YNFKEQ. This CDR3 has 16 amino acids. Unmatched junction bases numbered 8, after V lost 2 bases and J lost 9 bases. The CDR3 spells CASSQRLAGGQETQYF. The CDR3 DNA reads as TGTGCCAGCAGCCAACGACTAGCGGGGGGCCAGGAGACGCAGTATTTT.

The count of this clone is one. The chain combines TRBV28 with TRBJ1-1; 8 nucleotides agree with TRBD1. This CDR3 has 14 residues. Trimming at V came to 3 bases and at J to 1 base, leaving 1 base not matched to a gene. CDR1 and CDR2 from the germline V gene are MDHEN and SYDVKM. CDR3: CASSFGTGNTEAFF. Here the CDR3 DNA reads TGTGCCAGCAGTTTCGGGACAGGGAACACTGAAGCTTTCTTT.

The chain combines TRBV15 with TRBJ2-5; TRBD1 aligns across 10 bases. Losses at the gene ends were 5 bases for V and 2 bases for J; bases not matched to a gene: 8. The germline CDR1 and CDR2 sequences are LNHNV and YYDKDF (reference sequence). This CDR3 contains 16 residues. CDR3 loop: CATSALPGQGQETQYF. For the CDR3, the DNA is TGTGCCACCAGCGCTCTCCCGGGACAGGGGCAAGAGACCCAGTACTTC.

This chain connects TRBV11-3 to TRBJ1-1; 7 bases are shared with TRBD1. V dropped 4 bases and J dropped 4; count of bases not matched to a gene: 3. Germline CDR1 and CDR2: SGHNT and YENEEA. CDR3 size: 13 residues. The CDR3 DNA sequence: TGTGCCAGCAGCTGGGCAGGGGGCACTGAAGCTTTCTTT. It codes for CASSWAGGTEAFF.

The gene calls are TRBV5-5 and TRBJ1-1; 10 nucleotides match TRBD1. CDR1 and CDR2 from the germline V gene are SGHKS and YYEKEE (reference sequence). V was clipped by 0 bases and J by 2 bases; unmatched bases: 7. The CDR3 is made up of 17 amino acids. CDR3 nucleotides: TGTGCCAGCAGCTTGGAAACGGACAGGGGGGTAAACACTGAAGCTTTCTTT. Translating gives CASSLETDRGVNTEAFF. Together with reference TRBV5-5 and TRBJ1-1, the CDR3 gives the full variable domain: DAGVTQSPTHLIKTRGQQVTLRCSPISGHKSVSWYQQVLGQGPQFIFQYYEKEERGRGNFPDRFSARQFPNYSSELNVNALLLGDSALYLCASSLETDRGVNTEAFFGQGTRLTVV.

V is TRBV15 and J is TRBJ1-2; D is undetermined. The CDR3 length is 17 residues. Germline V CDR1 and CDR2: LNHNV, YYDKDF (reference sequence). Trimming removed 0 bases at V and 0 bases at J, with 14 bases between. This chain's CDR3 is CATSRDARPEANYGYTF. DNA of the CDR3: TGTGCCACCAGCAGAGATGCGAGACCCGAGGCTAACTATGGCTACACCTTC.

The CDR3 loop reads CASSEGSMYQPQHF. As DNA, the CDR3 is TGTGCCAGCAGTGAGGGCAGTATGTATCAGCCCCAGCATTTT. V and J are TRBV6-1 and TRBJ1-5; no clear D. This CDR3 region has 14 residues. The germline V and J ends were trimmed by 3 bases and 5 bases, with 11 bases remaining between them. Germline V lookup: CDR1 MNHNS, CDR2 SASEGT.

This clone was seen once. The CDR3: CASTRERGQGEAFF. In nucleotides, the CDR3 is TGTGCCAGCACCCGGGAGAGGGGGCAAGGTGAAGCTTTCTTT. The chain employs TRBV6-5 and TRBJ1-1; 7 nucleotides agree with TRBD1. V lost 7 bases, J lost 7 bases, and 12 bases stayed unmatched. Germline lookup yields CDR1 MNHEY and CDR2 SVGAGI. This CDR3 has 14 residues.

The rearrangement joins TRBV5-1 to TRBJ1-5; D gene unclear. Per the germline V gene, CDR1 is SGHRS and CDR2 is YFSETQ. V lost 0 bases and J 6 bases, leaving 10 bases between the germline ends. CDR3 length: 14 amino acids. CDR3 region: CASSLGAGSQPQHF. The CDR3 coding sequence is TGCGCCAGCAGCTTGGGGGCGGGGAGTCAGCCCCAGCATTTT.

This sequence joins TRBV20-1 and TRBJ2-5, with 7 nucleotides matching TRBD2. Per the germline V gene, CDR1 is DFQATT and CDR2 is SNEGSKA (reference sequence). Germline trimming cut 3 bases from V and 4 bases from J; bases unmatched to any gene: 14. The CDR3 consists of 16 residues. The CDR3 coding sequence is TGCAGTGCTAGTTGGCCCCGGGACGGGGGGAGAGAGACCCAGTACTTC. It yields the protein CSASWPRDGGRETQYF.

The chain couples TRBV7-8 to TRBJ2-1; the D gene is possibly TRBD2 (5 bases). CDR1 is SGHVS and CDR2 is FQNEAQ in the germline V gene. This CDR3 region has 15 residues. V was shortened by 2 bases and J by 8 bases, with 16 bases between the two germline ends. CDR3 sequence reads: CASSLSGTRFYEQFF. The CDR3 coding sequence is TGTGCCAGCAGCTTATCGGGAACTAGATTTTATGAGCAGTTCTTC.

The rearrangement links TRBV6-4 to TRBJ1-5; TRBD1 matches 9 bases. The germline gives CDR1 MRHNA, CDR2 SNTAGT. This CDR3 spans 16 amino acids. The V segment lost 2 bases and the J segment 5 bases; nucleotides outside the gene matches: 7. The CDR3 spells CASSDLRDREDQPQHF. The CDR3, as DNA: TGTGCCAGCAGTGACCTCCGGGACAGGGAGGATCAGCCCCAGCATTTT.

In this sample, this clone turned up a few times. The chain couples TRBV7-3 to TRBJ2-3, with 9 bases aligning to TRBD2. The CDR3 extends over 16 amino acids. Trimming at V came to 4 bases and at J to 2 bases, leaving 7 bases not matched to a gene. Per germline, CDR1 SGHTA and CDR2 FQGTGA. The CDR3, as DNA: TGTGCCAGCAGCTCGGACACTAGCGGGTCCACAGATACGCAGTATTTT. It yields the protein CASSSDTSGSTDTQYF.

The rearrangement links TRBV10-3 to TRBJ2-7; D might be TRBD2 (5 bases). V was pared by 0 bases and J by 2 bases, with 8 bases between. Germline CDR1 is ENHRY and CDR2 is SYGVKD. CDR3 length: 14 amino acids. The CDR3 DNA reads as TGTGCCATCAGTGAGTCCGGACTGACCTACGAGCAGTACTTC. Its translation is CAISESGLTYEQYF.

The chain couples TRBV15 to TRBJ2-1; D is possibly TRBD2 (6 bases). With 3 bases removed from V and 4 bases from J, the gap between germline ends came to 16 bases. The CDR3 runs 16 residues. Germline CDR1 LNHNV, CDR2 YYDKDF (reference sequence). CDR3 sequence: CATSSWGEGRYNEQFF. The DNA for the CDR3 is TGTGCCACCAGCAGTTGGGGGGAAGGGAGATACAATGAGCAGTTCTTC.

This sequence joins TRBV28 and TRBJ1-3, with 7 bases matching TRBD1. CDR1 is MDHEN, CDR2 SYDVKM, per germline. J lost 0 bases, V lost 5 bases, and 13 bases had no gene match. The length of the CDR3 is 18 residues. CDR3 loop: CASSKGQPLPLSGNTIYF. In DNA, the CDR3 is TGTGCCAGCAGTAAGGGACAGCCTTTACCTCTCTCTGGAAACACCATATATTTT. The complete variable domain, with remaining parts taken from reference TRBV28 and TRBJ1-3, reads DVKVTQSSRYLVKRTGEKVFLECVQDMDHENMFWYRQDPGLGLRLIYFSYDVKMKEKGDIPEGYSVSREKKERFSLILESASTNQTSMYLCASSKGQPLPLSGNTIYFGEGSWLTVV.

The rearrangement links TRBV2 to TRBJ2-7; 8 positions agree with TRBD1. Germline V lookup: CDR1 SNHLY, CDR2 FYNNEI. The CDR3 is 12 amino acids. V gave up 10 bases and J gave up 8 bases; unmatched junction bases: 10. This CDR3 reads CATQGASEKQYF. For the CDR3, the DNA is TGTGCCACCCAGGGGGCTTCAGAAAAGCAGTACTTC.

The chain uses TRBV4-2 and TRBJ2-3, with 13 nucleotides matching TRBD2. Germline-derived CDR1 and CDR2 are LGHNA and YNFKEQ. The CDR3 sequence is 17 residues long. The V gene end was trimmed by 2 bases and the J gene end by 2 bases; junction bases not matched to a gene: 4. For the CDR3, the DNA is TGTGCCAGCAGCCAACTTGGGACTAGCGGGGCCACAGATACGCAGTATTTT. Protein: CASSQLGTSGATDTQYF.

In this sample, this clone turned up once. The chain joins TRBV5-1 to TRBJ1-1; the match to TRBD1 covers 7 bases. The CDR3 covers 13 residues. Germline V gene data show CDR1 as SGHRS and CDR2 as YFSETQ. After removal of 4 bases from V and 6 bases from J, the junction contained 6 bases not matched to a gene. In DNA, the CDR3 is TGCGCCAGCAGCGTGACAGGGATAGCTGAAGCTTTCTTT. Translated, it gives CASSVTGIAEAFF.

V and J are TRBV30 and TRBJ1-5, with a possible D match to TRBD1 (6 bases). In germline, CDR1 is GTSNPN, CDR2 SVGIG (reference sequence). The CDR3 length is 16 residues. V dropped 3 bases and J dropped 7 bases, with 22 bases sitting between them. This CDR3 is CAWSPVGGASLQPQHF. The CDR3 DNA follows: TGTGCCTGGAGCCCGGTTGGGGGGGCAAGTCTACAGCCCCAGCATTTT.